The 9 T cell receptor beta chains listed next were all sequenced from one sample in a study of cytomegalovirus exposure and HLA in healthy donors. 60 Vbeta and 13 Jbeta primers were used in PCR. Produced via immunoSEQ multiplex PCR; TCRdb's table is partial and in-frame only. The sample lists 150,000 to 200,000 clones, roughly 80% occurring once. The sample comprised PBMCs. These receptors were taken from a woman between 50 and 59 years old in good health and CMV-seronegative.

The genes are TRBV7-8 and TRBJ1-1; no firm D call. Germline V gives CDR1 SGHVS, CDR2 FQNEAQ. V was shortened by 7 bases and J by 0 bases, with 21 bases between the two germline ends. CDR3 size: 17 residues. For the CDR3, the DNA is TGTGCCAGCACCAAATTGGGATACAGCGGGATGAACACTGAAGCTTTCTTT. The encoded protein is CASTKLGYSGMNTEAFF.

V and J are TRBV5-4 and TRBJ2-5; 10 bases line up with TRBD1. Germline CDR1 SGHNT, CDR2 YYREEE (reference sequence). The V segment lost 2 bases and the J segment 5 bases; nucleotides outside the gene matches: 9. The CDR3 covers 16 residues. CDR3 DNA sequence: TGTGCCAGCAGCTTAGAGGGACAGGGGAAGGACGAGACCCAGTACTTC. Protein: CASSLEGQGKDETQYF.

This chain connects TRBV5-1 to TRBJ2-7; 10 nucleotides line up with TRBD1. The ends lost 0 bases at V and 4 bases at J; junction bases unmatched: 4. Germline CDR1 reads SGHRS; CDR2 reads YFSETQ. CDR3 size: 15 residues. The CDR3 bases are TGCGCCAGCAGCTTGGGGGACAGGGGATCGTACGAGCAGTACTTC. This sequence encodes CASSLGDRGSYEQYF.

This clone was found once. The rearrangement uses TRBV11-2 and TRBJ1-1; a possible D gene is TRBD1 (5 bases). Deletions cut 1 base from V and 6 bases from J, with 15 bases between. CDR1 is SGHAT and CDR2 is FQNNGV in the germline V gene. The CDR3 contains 15 residues. The CDR3 spells CASSLVGGGSAEAFF. CDR3 DNA sequence: TGTGCCAGCAGCTTAGTCGGGGGTGGTAGTGCTGAAGCTTTCTTT. Supplemented by reference TRBV11-2 and TRBJ1-1, the full variable domain reads EAGVAQSPRYKIIEKRQSVAFWCNPISGHATLYWYQQILGQGPKLLIQFQNNGVVDDSQLPKDRFSAERLKGVDSTLKIQPAKLEDSAVYLCASSLVGGGSAEAFFGQGTRLTVV.

The J gene is TRBJ1-5, the V gene TRBV28; tentative D call: TRBD1 (6 bases). The ends were cut back, 10 bases at V and 0 bases at J, with 13 bases in the middle. CDR3 length equals 14 residues. Germline V CDR1 and CDR2: MDHEN, SYDVKM. CDR3 sequence reads: CATQGSYSNQPQHF. CDR3 nucleotides: TGTGCCACCCAGGGGAGCTATAGCAATCAGCCCCAGCATTTT.

V usage is TRBV7-2 and J usage is TRBJ1-5, with D perhaps TRBD1 (5 bases). Deletions cut 2 bases from V and 6 bases from J, with 11 bases between. Germline CDR1 and CDR2: SGHTA and FQGNSA. The CDR3 consists of 14 residues. The CDR3 coding sequence is TGTGCCAGCAGCTTACTGGGGCAGGGTCAGCCCCAGCATTTT. Translating it yields CASSLLGQGQPQHF. Filled out from reference TRBV7-2 and TRBJ1-5, the complete variable domain reads GAGVSQSPSNKVTEKGKDVELRCDPISGHTALYWYRQSLGQGLEFLIYFQGNSAPDKSGLPSDRFSAERTGGSVSTLTIQRTQQEDSAVYLCASSLLGQGQPQHFGDGTRLSIL.

V usage is TRBV23-1 and J usage is TRBJ1-3, with 12 positions matching TRBD1. TRBV23-1 is assigned to the ORF class and has an uncertain function. V gave up 6 bases and J gave up 6 bases; unmatched junction bases: 9. This CDR3 is built from 16 residues. This CDR3 reads CASRISRDRGQNTIYF. Here the CDR3 DNA reads TGCGCCAGCAGAATATCCCGGGACAGGGGGCAAAACACCATATATTTT.

The rearrangement uses TRBV5-5 and TRBJ1-1; possible D gene TRBD1, 6 bases. Trimming removed 0 bases at V and 5 bases at J, with 20 bases between. The germline V gene encodes CDR1 SGHKS and CDR2 YYEKEE (reference sequence). The CDR3 totals 17 residues. CDR3: CASSLVQGLNGNTEAFF. The DNA for the CDR3 is TGTGCCAGCAGCTTGGTTCAGGGGCTCAACGGGAATACTGAAGCTTTCTTT.

A note on this clone: The same CDR3 is also encoded by other DNA sequences in this sample. This chain joins TRBV10-3 and TRBJ1-2, with 8 bases aligning to TRBD1. Unmatched junction bases numbered 14, after V lost 6 bases and J lost 5 bases. Germline assignment: CDR1 ENHRY and CDR2 SYGVKD. The CDR3 runs 16 residues. This CDR3 is CAISLQPGQGIYGYTF. The CDR3 DNA is TGTGCCATCAGCCTACAGCCCGGACAGGGAATATATGGCTACACCTTC.